A single sample is the source of the 32 T cell receptor beta chains below, sequenced in a study of cytomegalovirus exposure and HLA in healthy donors. Vbeta (60) and Jbeta (13) primers were used in the PCR. Using immunoSEQ multiplex PCR, the repertoire was profiled, and TCRdb retains in-frame clones only, with some absent. Seen here are about 76,000 clones, about 66% observed once, and the top ten hold roughly 4.4%. Sequenced material: PBMCs. The receptors derive from a man aged 55 to 70 in good health and CMV-seropositive.

CDR3 in DNA: TGTGCCAGCAGCGGACAGGGATCCTACGAGCAGTACTTC. Amino acid sequence: CASSGQGSYEQYF. The chain uses TRBV6-1 and TRBJ2-7; the match to TRBD1 covers 8 bases. CDR1 is MNHNS, CDR2 SASEGT, per germline. J was trimmed by 1 base and V by 6 bases; bases with no gene match: 2. This CDR3 region has 13 residues.

This chain uses TRBV2 with TRBJ1-1; D gene ambiguous. CDR1 and CDR2 from the germline V gene are SNHLY and FYNNEI. V lost 11 bases and J 1 base, leaving 14 bases between the germline ends. The CDR3 has 13 amino acids. The CDR3, as DNA: TGTGCCGGTAAGAGGGAGCAGAACACTGAAGCTTTCTTT. Its protein is CAGKREQNTEAFF. The complete variable domain, with remaining parts taken from reference TRBV2 and TRBJ1-1, reads EPEVTQTPSHQVTQMGQEVILRCVPISNHLYFYWYRQILGQKVEFLVSFYNNEISEKSEIFDDQFSVERPDGSNFTLKIRSTKLEDSAMYFCAGKREQNTEAFFGQGTRLTVV.

The V call is TRBV9, the J call TRBJ2-2; TRBD2 agrees at 10 bases. J gave up 8 bases and V 0 bases, and 10 bases lay outside the gene matches. The CDR3 totals 17 residues. The germline V gene has CDR1 SGDLS and CDR2 YYNGEE. CDR3 residues: CASSVARLAGDLGELFF. The DNA of the CDR3 is TGTGCCAGCAGCGTAGCCCGGCTAGCGGGGGACCTGGGGGAGCTGTTTTTT.

The rearrangement joins TRBV5-1 to TRBJ2-7, with unresolved D. V gave up 3 bases and J gave up 2 bases, with 15 bases separating them. CDR1 and CDR2 (germline): SGHRS, YFSETQ. CDR3 size: 15 residues. The CDR3 DNA reads as TGCGCCAGCAGCTACACAGCCAGTAAAGCCTACGAGCAGTACTTC. Protein product: CASSYTASKAYEQYF.

The chain's CDR3 is CASKYGGSNTEAFF. CDR3 sequence (DNA): TGTGCCAGCAAATACGGCGGATCGAACACTGAAGCTTTCTTT. This chain joins TRBV13 and TRBJ1-1, with unresolved D. Germline loops: CDR1 PRHDT, CDR2 FYEKMQ (reference sequence). V lost 7 bases, J lost 1 base, and 13 bases lay in between. CDR3 size: 14 residues.

This clone was observed a few times. The rearrangement links TRBV6-6 to TRBJ2-1; no clear D gene. The V and J ends lost 6 bases and 15 bases respectively, with 18 bases between them. The length of the CDR3 is 12 residues. Germline loops: CDR1 MNHNY, CDR2 SVGAGI (reference sequence). DNA for the CDR3: TGTGCCAGCAGCCCCAACCGGCTAGAACTGTTCTTC. Protein sequence: CASSPNRLELFF.

This chain connects TRBV6-5 to TRBJ1-3, with 7 bases that match TRBD1. The CDR3 consists of 15 residues. Per germline, CDR1 MNHEY and CDR2 SVGAGI. Trimming at V came to 4 bases and at J to 4 bases, leaving 7 bases not matched to a gene. The DNA for the CDR3 is TGTGCCAGCAGTTCACTGGACAGGTCGGGAAACACCATATATTTT. Residues: CASSSLDRSGNTIYF.

The CDR3 nucleotides are TGTGCCAGCAGCGGCACAGCAGATACGCAGTATTTT. Protein product: CASSGTADTQYF. The V and J genes are TRBV5-6 and TRBJ2-3, with D hard to call. Germline CDR1 SGHDT, CDR2 YYEEEE. V was clipped by 4 bases and J by 4 bases, with 7 bases between them. The CDR3 is 12 amino acids.

CDR3 nucleotide sequence: TGTGCCAGCAGTTACTCGAGGCTAGCGGGGGCCGGGGAGCTGTTTTTT. Translated: CASSYSRLAGAGELFF. This sequence joins TRBV6-6 and TRBJ2-2; TRBD2 matches 10 bases. V lost 0 bases, J lost 6 bases, and 4 bases stayed unmatched. CDR3 length equals 16 residues. Germline-derived CDR1 and CDR2 are MNHNY and SVGAGI (reference sequence).

The chain recombines TRBV25-1 with TRBJ2-2; no clear D gene. The CDR3 runs 14 residues. Deletions cut 4 bases from V and 7 bases from J, with 13 bases between. Germline CDR1 reads MGHDK; CDR2 reads SYGVNS. The chain's CDR3 is CASSGAIVVGELFF. The CDR3 DNA is TGTGCCAGCAGTGGGGCGATAGTGGTCGGGGAGCTGTTTTTT.

V is TRBV9 and J is TRBJ2-3; no definite D call. Germline-derived CDR1 and CDR2 are SGDLS and YYNGEE. Trimming removed 0 bases from V and 4 bases from J, with 12 bases in between. CDR3 size: 15 residues. The CDR3: CASSVAPLTADTQYF. The CDR3 coding sequence is TGTGCCAGCAGCGTAGCCCCCCTTACGGCAGATACGCAGTATTTT.

J is TRBJ1-5 and V is TRBV30; D call uncertain. This CDR3 is 14 amino acids long. Trimming shortened V by 2 bases and J by 2 bases, and 10 bases separated the two germline ends. The germline V gene encodes CDR1 GTSNPN and CDR2 SVGIG (reference sequence). CDR3: CAWSPGNGNQPQHF. Written as DNA, the CDR3 is TGTGCCTGGAGTCCCGGGAATGGCAATCAGCCCCAGCATTTT.

The J gene is TRBJ1-5, the V gene TRBV6-5, with a possible D match to TRBD1 (6 bases). V lost 6 bases to trimming and J lost 3 bases, with 12 bases between them. Germline CDR1 and CDR2: MNHEY and SVGAGI. The CDR3 loop spans 14 amino acids. The CDR3 nucleotides read TGTGCCAGCAGAGGGGGGGACCTCAATCAGCCCCAGCATTTT. Translation gives CASRGGDLNQPQHF.

A word on this clone: Germline and junction disagree at one end, which may indicate a read error. J is TRBJ2-1 and V is TRBV7-9; 7 bases are a match to TRBD2. The CDR3 spans 12 residues. Germline values: CDR1 SEHNR, CDR2 FQNEAQ (reference sequence). The CDR3 DNA is TGTGCCAGCAGCTTGGACGGCGGGAGTACGCTCTTC. This encodes CASSLDGGSTLF.

This chain uses TRBV29-1 with TRBJ2-7, with a weak D call TRBD2 (7 bases). CDR3 length: 14 residues. Germline CDR1 SQVTM, CDR2 ANQGSEA. V lost 7 bases and J 2 bases, leaving 18 bases between the germline ends. The CDR3 DNA reads as TGCAGCGCTCTGGGGGCTAGCGGTACCTACGAGCAGTACTTC. Its protein is CSALGASGTYEQYF.

On this clone: Other nucleotide sequences in the sample specify the same CDR3. This chain links TRBV10-3 with TRBJ1-1, with TRBD1 matching over 7 bases. The V gene end was trimmed by 6 bases and the J gene end by 5 bases; junction bases not matched to a gene: 15. The CDR3 spans 16 residues. The germline V gene encodes CDR1 ENHRY and CDR2 SYGVKD. Here the CDR3 reads CAISPGQSIIGTEAFF. CDR3 DNA: TGTGCCATCAGCCCGGGACAGAGTATAATTGGGACTGAAGCTTTCTTT.

This clone turned up a few times. V gene TRBV7-6 combines with J gene TRBJ1-2, with 9 bases aligning to TRBD1. J lost 7 bases, V lost 3 bases, and 9 bases had no gene match. The germline gives CDR1 SGHVS, CDR2 FNYEAQ. The CDR3 covers 15 residues. CDR3 amino acids: CASSLGTGFTSGYTF. The CDR3 region has the DNA TGTGCCAGCAGCTTGGGGACAGGGTTTACTTCTGGCTACACCTTC.

J is TRBJ2-1 and V is TRBV11-1, with 9 positions matching TRBD2. The CDR3 covers 15 residues. Trimming removed 5 bases from V and 7 bases from J; junction bases left unmatched: 9. Germline CDR1 reads SGHAT; CDR2 reads FQDESV (reference sequence). The CDR3 DNA is TGTGCCAGCAGCCCAATAGCGGGAGAATTTAATGAGCAGTTCTTC. Protein sequence: CASSPIAGEFNEQFF.

The chain employs TRBV5-1 and TRBJ2-1; 8 bases line up with TRBD2. The J segment lost 8 bases and the V segment lost 5 bases, leaving 6 bases of the junction unmatched. This CDR3 is built from 13 residues. Germline loops: CDR1 SGHRS, CDR2 YFSETQ. In nucleotides, the CDR3 is TGCGCCAGCAGTAATAGCGGGGTCTATGAGCAGTTCTTC. Translating gives CASSNSGVYEQFF.

V and J are TRBV14 and TRBJ2-1, with 11 bases lining up with TRBD2. Trimming cost V 4 bases and J 6 bases; bases outside gene matches: 8. CDR3 length: 16 residues. The germline CDR1 and CDR2 sequences are SGHDN and FVKESK. CDR3 nucleotides: TGTGCCAGCAGCCCCATAGCGGGAGGGGGGGGCAATGAGCAGTTCTTC. This translates into CASSPIAGGGGNEQFF.

The sample holds a few counts of this clone. This rearrangement joins TRBV11-2 to TRBJ2-1; 12 bases line up with TRBD2. CDR3 size: 14 residues. In germline, CDR1 is SGHAT, CDR2 FQNNGV. V lost 3 bases, J lost 8 bases, and 2 bases stayed unmatched. This CDR3 is CASSLTSGSDEQFF. CDR3 in DNA: TGTGCCAGCAGCTTGACTAGCGGGAGTGATGAGCAGTTCTTC.

This sequence joins TRBV7-6 and TRBJ2-3; D is unclear. V lost 5 bases and J 1 base, leaving 7 bases between the germline ends. This CDR3 is built from 13 residues. Germline V gives CDR1 SGHVS, CDR2 FNYEAQ. CDR3 DNA sequence: TGTGCCAGCAGCCGCAGCGGCACAGATACGCAGTATTTT. This gives the protein CASSRSGTDTQYF. The variable domain in full, completed from reference TRBV7-6 and TRBJ2-3, reads GAGVSQSPRYKVTKRGQDVALRCDPISGHVSLYWYRQALGQGPEFLTYFNYEAQQDKSGLPNDRFSAERPEGSISTLTIQRTEQRDSAMYRCASSRSGTDTQYFGPGTRLTVL.

This chain uses TRBV10-2 with TRBJ2-1; D remains unclear. The CDR3 covers 14 residues. Trimming took 6 bases from V and 0 from J, leaving 9 bases between them. In germline, CDR1 is WSHSY, CDR2 SAAADI. The CDR3 DNA sequence: TGCGCCAGCAGGTCGGCTAGCTCCTACAATGAGCAGTTCTTC. This encodes CASRSASSYNEQFF.

The J gene is TRBJ2-1, the V gene TRBV29-1; TRBD2 agrees at 10 bases. The J segment lost 4 bases and the V segment lost 7 bases, leaving 19 bases of the junction unmatched. The CDR3 loop spans 18 amino acids. Germline V CDR1 and CDR2: SQVTM, ANQGSEA. This CDR3 reads CSAEDFSGGPRNYNEQFF. Here the CDR3 DNA reads TGCAGCGCGGAGGATTTTAGCGGGGGGCCGAGAAATTACAATGAGCAGTTCTTC.

This clone is a singleton in its sample. The V call is TRBV6-6, the J call TRBJ1-6; D is uncertain. The CDR3 has 13 residues. Between the trimmed V and J ends, which lost 4 bases and 7 bases, there was a span of 8 bases. Germline-derived CDR1 and CDR2 are MNHNY and SVGAGI (reference sequence). The CDR3 DNA is TGTGCCAGCAGTTTCACAGAGAATTCACCCCTCCACTTT. Translating it yields CASSFTENSPLHF.

This clone has a handful of counts. J is TRBJ2-3 and V is TRBV10-2; D unresolved. The CDR3 spans 14 residues. V was pared by 9 bases and J by 2 bases, with 15 bases between. Germline-derived CDR1 and CDR2 are WSHSY and SAAADI. CDR3 sequence reads: CASDNGPLTDTQYF. The CDR3 DNA follows: TGCGCCAGTGACAACGGCCCTCTCACAGATACGCAGTATTTT.

J is TRBJ2-7 and V is TRBV6-5, with D maybe TRBD1 (5 bases). The CDR3 totals 13 residues. Germline V CDR1 and CDR2: MNHEY, SVGAGI. V was shortened by 6 bases and J by 0 bases, with 9 bases between the two germline ends. This CDR3 reads CASSSRASYEQYF. In DNA, the CDR3 is TGTGCCAGCAGCAGCAGGGCCTCCTACGAGCAGTACTTC.

The V call is TRBV5-6, the J call TRBJ1-5; TRBD1 matches at 9 bases. There are 17 residues in the CDR3. From germline, CDR1 is SGHDT and CDR2 YYEEEE. V lost 3 bases to trimming and J lost 7 bases; unmatched junction nucleotides: 14. Here the CDR3 DNA reads TGTGCCAGCAGCTCTACCGGGACAGGGTCTGGGGGGCAGCCCCAGCATTTT. Translated, it gives CASSSTGTGSGGQPQHF.

The chain joins TRBV9 to TRBJ1-4; a weak D match, TRBD1 (6 bases). Trimming stripped 0 bases from V and 7 bases from J, with 13 bases between. This CDR3 is 15 amino acids long. Germline CDR1 and CDR2: SGDLS and YYNGEE. The CDR3 loop reads CASSVAGQGSEKLFF. The CDR3 nucleotides read TGTGCCAGCAGCGTAGCTGGCCAGGGGAGTGAAAAACTGTTTTTT.

The sample holds a few counts of this clone. The chain links TRBV4-3 to TRBJ1-2, with 7 bases aligning to TRBD1. CDR3 size: 18 residues. The V segment lost 1 base and the J segment 2 bases; nucleotides outside the gene matches: 13. Germline values: CDR1 LGHNA, CDR2 YSLEER. The CDR3 loop reads CASSQVHTSGQWNYGYTF. CDR3 coding DNA: TGCGCCAGCAGCCAAGTGCATACTTCGGGACAGTGGAACTATGGCTACACCTTC.

This chain connects TRBV7-9 to TRBJ2-3, with 10 positions matching TRBD1. Germline CDR1 is SEHNR and CDR2 is FQNEAQ (reference sequence). The CDR3 has 15 amino acids. The ends lost 4 bases at V and 6 bases at J; junction bases unmatched: 7. CDR3 sequence reads: CASSSGQGFSDTQYF. CDR3 nucleotide sequence: TGTGCCAGCAGCTCGGGACAGGGGTTTTCTGATACGCAGTATTTT. The full variable domain, with the rest looked up from reference TRBV7-9 and TRBJ2-3, is DTGVSQNPRHKITKRGQNVTFRCDPISEHNRLYWYRQTLGQGPEFLTYFQNEAQLEKSRLLSDRFSAERPKGSFSTLEIQRTEQGDSAMYLCASSSGQGFSDTQYFGPGTRLTVL.

V gene TRBV20-1 combines with J gene TRBJ2-5; D gene unclear. Germline CDR1 reads DFQATT; CDR2 reads SNEGSKA (reference sequence). Trimming stripped 6 bases from V and 5 bases from J, with 10 bases between. The CDR3 has 11 residues. The chain's CDR3 is CSATPGETQYF. CDR3 sequence (DNA): TGCAGTGCCACCCCCGGGGAGACCCAGTACTTC.